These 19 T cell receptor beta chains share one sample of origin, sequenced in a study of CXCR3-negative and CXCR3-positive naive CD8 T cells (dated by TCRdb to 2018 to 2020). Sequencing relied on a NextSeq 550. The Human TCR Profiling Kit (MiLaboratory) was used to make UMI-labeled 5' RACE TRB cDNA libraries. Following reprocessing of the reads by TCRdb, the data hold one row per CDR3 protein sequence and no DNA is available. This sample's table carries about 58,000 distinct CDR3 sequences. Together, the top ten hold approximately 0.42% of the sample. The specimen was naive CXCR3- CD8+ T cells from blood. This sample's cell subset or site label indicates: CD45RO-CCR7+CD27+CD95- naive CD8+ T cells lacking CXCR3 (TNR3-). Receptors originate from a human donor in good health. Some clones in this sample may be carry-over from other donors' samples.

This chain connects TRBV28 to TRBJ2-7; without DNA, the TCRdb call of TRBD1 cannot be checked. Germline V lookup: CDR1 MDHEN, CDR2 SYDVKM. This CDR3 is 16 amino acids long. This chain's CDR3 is CASSFTGGFIYREQYF.

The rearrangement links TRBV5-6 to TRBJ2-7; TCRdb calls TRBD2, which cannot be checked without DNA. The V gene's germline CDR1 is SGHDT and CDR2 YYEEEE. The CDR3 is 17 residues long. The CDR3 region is CASSFPPSGGASYEQYF.

CDR3 sequence reads: CASSLIGTGTYGYTF. The rearrangement uses TRBV27 and TRBJ1-2; no DNA is available, so the TRBD1 call from TCRdb remains unchecked. The CDR3 is made up of 15 amino acids. From germline, CDR1 is MNHEY and CDR2 SMNVEV (reference sequence).

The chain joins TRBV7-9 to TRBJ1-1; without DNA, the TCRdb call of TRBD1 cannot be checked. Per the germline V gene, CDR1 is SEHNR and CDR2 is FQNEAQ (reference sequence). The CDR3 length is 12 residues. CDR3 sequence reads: CASIPGTAEAFF.

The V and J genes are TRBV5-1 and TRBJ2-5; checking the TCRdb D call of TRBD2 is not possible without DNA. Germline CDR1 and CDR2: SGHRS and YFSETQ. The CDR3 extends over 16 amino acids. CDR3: CASSEGTSGFLETQYF.

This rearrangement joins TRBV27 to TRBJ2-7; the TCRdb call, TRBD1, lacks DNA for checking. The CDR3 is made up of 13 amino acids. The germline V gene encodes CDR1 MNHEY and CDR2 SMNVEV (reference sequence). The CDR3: CASSFHRGGEQYF.

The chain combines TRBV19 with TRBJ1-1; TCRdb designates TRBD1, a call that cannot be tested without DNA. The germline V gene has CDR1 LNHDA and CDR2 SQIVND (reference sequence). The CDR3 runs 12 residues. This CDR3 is CASSPYSTEAFF. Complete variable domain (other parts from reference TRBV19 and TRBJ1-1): DGGITQSPKYLFRKEGQNVTLSCEQNLNHDAMYWYRQDPGQGLRLIYYSQIVNDFQKGDIAEGYSVSREKKESFPLTVTSAQKNPTAFYLCASSPYSTEAFFGQGTRLTVV.

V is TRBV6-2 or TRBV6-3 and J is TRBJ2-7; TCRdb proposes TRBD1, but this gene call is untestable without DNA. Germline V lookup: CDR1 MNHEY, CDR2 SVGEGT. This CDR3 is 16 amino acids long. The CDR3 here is CASSYTRDRVGNEQYF.

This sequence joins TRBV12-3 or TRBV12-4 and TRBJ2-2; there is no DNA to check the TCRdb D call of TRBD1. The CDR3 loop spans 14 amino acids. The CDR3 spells CASSGTVNTGELFF.

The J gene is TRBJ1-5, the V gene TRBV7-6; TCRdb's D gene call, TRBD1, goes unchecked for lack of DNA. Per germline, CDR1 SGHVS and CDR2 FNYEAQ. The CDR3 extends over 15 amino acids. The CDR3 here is CASSLAAWGGQPQHF.

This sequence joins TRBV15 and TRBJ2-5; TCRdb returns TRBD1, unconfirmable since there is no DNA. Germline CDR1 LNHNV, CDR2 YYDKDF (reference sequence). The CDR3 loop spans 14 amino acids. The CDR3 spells CATSRSDRMETQYF. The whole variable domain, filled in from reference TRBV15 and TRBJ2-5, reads DAMVIQNPRYQVTQFGKPVTLSCSQTLNHNVMYWYQQKSSQAPKLLFHYYDKDFNNEADTPDNFQSRRPNTSFCFLDIRSPGLGDTAMYLCATSRSDRMETQYFGPGTRLLVL.

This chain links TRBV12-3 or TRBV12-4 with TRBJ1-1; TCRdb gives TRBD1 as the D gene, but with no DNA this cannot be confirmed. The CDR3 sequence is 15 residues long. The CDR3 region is CASSLAGVLGTEAFF.

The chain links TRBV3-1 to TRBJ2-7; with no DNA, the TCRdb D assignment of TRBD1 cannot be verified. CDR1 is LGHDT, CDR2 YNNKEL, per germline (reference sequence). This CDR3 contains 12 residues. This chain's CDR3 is CASSPGGGEQYF.

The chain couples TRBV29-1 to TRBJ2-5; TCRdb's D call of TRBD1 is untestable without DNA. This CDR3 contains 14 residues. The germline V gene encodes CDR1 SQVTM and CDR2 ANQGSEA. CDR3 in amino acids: CSVSTGGLQETQYF.

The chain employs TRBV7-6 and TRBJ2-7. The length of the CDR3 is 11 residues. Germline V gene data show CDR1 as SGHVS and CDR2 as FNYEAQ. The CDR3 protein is CASSSSLDMYF.

Here the CDR3 reads CASSFDWGHLLFF. The rearrangement uses TRBV7-2 and TRBJ2-2; TCRdb gives TRBD1 as the D gene, but with no DNA this cannot be confirmed. The V gene's germline CDR1 is SGHTA and CDR2 FQGNSA. The CDR3 loop spans 13 amino acids.

CDR3 sequence reads: CASSPAGLAGEETQYF. The chain combines TRBV7-7 with TRBJ2-5; TCRdb's D gene call, TRBD2, goes unchecked for lack of DNA. The germline CDR1 and CDR2 sequences are SSHAT and FNYEAQ (reference sequence). The CDR3 runs to 16 residues.

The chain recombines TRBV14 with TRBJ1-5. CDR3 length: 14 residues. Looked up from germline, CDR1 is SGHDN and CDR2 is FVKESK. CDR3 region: CASRQGMGNQPQHF.

CDR3 amino acids: CASRKPGQSYEQYF. The chain joins TRBV2 to TRBJ2-7; TCRdb returns TRBD1, unconfirmable since there is no DNA. Germline V lookup: CDR1 SNHLY, CDR2 FYNNEI. The CDR3 length is 14 residues.